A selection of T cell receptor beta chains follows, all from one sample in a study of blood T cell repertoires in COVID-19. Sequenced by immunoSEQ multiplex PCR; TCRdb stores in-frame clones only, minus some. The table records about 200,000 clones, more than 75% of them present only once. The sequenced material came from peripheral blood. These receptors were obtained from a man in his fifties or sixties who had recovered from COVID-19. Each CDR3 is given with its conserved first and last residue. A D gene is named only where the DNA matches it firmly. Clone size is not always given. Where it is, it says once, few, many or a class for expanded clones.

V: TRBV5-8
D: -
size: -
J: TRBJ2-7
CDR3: CASARRDYEQYF
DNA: TGTGCCAGCGCCAGGAGGGACTACGAGCAGTACTTC

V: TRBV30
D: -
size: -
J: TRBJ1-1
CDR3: CAWSTGSAEAFF
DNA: TGTGCCTGGAGTACAGGGTCCGCTGAAGCTTTCTTT

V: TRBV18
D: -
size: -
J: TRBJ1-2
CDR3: CASSPNSRGSYTF
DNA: TGTGCCAGCTCACCGAATAGCAGGGGTAGCTACACCTTC

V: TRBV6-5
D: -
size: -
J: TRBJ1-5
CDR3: CASRRDSTNQPQHF
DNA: TGTGCCAGCCGCAGGGACTCAACGAATCAGCCCCAGCATTTT

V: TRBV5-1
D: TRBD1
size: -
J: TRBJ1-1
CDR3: CASSPPQGYTEAFF
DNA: TGCGCCAGCAGCCCCCCACAGGGGTACACTGAAGCTTTCTTT

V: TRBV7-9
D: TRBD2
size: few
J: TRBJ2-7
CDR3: CASSSRTSGGAQYF
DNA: TGTGCCAGCAGCTCCCGGACTAGCGGGGGGGCCCAGTACTTC

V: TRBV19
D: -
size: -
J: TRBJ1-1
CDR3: CATYKPGVSSAMTEAFF
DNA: TGTGCCACCTACAAACCGGGTGTGTCATCGGCGATGACTGAAGCTTTCTTT

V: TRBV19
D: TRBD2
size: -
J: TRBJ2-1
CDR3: CASSRNGLAGGVSYNEQFF
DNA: TGTGCCAGTAGTAGAAATGGACTAGCGGGAGGGGTTTCCTACAATGAGCAGTTCTTC

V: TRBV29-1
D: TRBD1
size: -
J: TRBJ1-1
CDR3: CSVAATGRSEAFF
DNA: TGCAGCGTAGCCGCGACAGGGCGATCTGAAGCTTTCTTT

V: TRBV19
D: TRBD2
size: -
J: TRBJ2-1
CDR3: CASSESGGGTEQFF
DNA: TGTGCCAGTAGTGAGAGCGGGGGGGGTACAGAGCAGTTCTTC

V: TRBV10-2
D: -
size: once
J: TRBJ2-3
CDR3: CASRVAGTDTQYF
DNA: TGCGCCAGCAGAGTAGCGGGCACAGATACGCAGTATTTT

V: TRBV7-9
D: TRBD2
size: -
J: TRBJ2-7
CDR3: CASSLIGTSGGAGYEQYF
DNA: TGTGCCAGCAGCTTAATCGGGACTAGCGGGGGGGCCGGGTACGAGCAGTACTTC

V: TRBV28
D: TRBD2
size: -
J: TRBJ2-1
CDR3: CASSSPSSGRADEQFF
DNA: TGTGCCAGCAGTTCCCCAAGCAGCGGGAGGGCCGACGAGCAGTTCTTC

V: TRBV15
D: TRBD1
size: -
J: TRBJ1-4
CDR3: CATSGDRVEDEKLFF
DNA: TGTGCCACCAGCGGTGACAGGGTCGAAGATGAAAAACTGTTTTTT

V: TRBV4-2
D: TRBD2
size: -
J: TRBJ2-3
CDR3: CASSLNGASGETSTDTQYF
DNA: TGTGCCAGCAGCCTAAATGGGGCTAGCGGGGAAACTAGCACAGATACGCAGTATTTT

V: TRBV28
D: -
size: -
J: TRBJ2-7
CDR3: CASSLPTGHYEQYF
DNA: TGTGCCAGCAGTTTACCGACAGGCCACTACGAGCAGTACTTC

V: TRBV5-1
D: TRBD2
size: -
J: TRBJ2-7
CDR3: CASHVGGTSGPYEQYF
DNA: TGCGCCAGCCATGTAGGGGGGACTAGCGGGCCGTACGAGCAGTACTTC

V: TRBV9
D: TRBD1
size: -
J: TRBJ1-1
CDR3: CASSEAPGQETEAFF
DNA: TGTGCCAGCAGCGAGGCCCCGGGACAGGAGACTGAAGCTTTCTTT

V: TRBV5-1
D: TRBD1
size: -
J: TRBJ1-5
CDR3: CASSPQTGNQPQHF
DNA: TGCGCCAGCAGCCCCCAGACAGGGAATCAGCCCCAGCATTTT

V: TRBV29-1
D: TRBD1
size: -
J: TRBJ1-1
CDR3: CSVATGVVAEAFF
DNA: TGCAGCGTGGCGACAGGGGTGGTCGCTGAAGCTTTCTTT

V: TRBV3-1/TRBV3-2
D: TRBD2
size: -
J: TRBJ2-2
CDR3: CASNRGSGGYTGELFF
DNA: TGTGCCAGCAATAGGGGGAGCGGGGGGTACACCGGGGAGCTGTTTTTT

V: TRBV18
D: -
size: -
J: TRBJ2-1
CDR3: CASSPQGEQFF
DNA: TGTGCCAGCTCACCGCAGGGAGAGCAGTTCTTC

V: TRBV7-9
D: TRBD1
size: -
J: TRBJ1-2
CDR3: CASSLGQRGNYGYTF
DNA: TGTGCCAGCAGCTTGGGACAGCGGGGGAACTATGGCTACACCTTC

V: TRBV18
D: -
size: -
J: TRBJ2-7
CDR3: CASSPAGISYEQYF
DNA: TGTGCCAGCTCACCTGCGGGAATCTCCTACGAGCAGTACTTC

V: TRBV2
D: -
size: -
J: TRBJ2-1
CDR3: CASSEAAQGGGMRQFF
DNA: TGTGCCAGCAGTGAAGCGGCACAGGGTGGGGGAATGAGGCAGTTCTTC

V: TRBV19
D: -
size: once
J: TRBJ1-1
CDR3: CAPAPDRTVNTEAFF
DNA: TGTGCCCCGGCACCCGACAGGACGGTGAACACTGAAGCTTTCTTT

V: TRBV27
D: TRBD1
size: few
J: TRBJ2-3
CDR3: CASSSLGLRDRVTDTQYF
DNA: TGTGCCAGCAGTTCACTCGGCCTCCGGGACAGGGTCACAGATACGCAGTATTTT

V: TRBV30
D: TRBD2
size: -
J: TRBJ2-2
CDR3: CAWSSNPGLAPGELFF
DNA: TGTGCCTGGAGTTCCAACCCGGGACTAGCCCCCGGGGAGCTGTTTTTT

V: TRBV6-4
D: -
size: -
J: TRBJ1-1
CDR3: CASSERENTEAFF
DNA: TGTGCCAGCAGTGAACGCGAGAACACTGAAGCTTTCTTT

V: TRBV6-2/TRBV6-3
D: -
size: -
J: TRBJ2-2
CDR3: CASSYKRAGELFF
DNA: TGTGCCAGCAGTTACAAACGGGCCGGGGAGCTGTTTTTT

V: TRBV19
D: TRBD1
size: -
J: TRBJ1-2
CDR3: CASVTGGAGRGYTF
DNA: TGTGCCAGTGTTACAGGGGGCGCGGGTAGAGGCTACACCTTC

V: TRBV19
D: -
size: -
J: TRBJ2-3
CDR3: CASSIGGVGTDTQYF
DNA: TGTGCCAGTAGTATTGGGGGCGTGGGCACAGATACGCAGTATTTT

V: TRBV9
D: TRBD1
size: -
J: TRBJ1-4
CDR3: CASSVDRGNEKLFF
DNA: TGTGCCAGCAGCGTAGACAGGGGCAATGAAAAACTGTTTTTT

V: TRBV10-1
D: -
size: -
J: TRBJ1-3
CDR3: CASSESNWDSGPSGNTIYF
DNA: TGCGCCAGCAGTGAGTCGAATTGGGACTCCGGTCCCTCTGGAAACACCATATATTTT

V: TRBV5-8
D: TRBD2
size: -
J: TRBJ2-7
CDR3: CASVPPGTRWSEQYF
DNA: TGTGCCAGCGTTCCCCCCGGGACTAGATGGTCCGAGCAGTACTTC

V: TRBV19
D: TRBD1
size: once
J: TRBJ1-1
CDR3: CASSIGTGAGNTEAFF
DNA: TGTGCCAGTAGTATAGGGACAGGGGCTGGTAACACTGAAGCTTTCTTT

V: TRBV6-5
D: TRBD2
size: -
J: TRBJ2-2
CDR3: CASSGLAGHTGELFF
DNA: TGTGCCAGCAGCGGACTAGCGGGTCACACCGGGGAGCTGTTTTTT

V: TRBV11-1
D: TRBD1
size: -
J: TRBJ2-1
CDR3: CASSDWTGKYNEQFF
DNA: TGTGCCAGCAGCGACTGGACAGGCAAGTACAATGAGCAGTTCTTC

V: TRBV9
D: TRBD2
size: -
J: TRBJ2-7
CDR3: CASSSRSGGASYEQYF
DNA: TGTGCCAGCAGCTCACGTAGCGGGGGGGCTTCCTACGAGCAGTACTTC

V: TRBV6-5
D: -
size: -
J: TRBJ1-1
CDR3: CASSYSGRTSREAFF
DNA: TGTGCCAGCAGTTACTCAGGCAGGACTTCTCGTGAAGCTTTCTTT

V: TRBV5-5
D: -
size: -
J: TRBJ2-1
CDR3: CASSLGGSTYNEQFF
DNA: TGTGCCAGCAGCTTGGGAGGGAGTACCTACAATGAGCAGTTCTTC

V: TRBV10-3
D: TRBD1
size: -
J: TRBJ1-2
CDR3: CATLTGGVSYGYTF
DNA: TGTGCCACCCTCACAGGGGGAGTTAGCTATGGCTACACCTTC

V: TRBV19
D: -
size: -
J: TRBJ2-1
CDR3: CASKPLTSTGYNEQFF
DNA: TGTGCCAGTAAACCACTCACTAGCACTGGCTACAATGAGCAGTTCTTC

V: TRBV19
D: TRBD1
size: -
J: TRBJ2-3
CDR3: CASRGTGSADTQYF
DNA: TGTGCCAGTAGAGGGACAGGGTCCGCAGATACGCAGTATTTT

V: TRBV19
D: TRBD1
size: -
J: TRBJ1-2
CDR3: CASGDRALLGGYTF
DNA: TGTGCCAGTGGGGACAGGGCCCTCTTAGGGGGCTACACCTTC

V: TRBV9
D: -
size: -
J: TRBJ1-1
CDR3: CASSAPPGHLNTEAFF
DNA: TGTGCCAGCAGCGCCCCACCGGGACACCTGAACACTGAAGCTTTCTTT

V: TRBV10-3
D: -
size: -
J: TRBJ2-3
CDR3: CAISRLGGQDTQYF
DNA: TGTGCCATCAGTAGACTGGGGGGTCAAGATACGCAGTATTTT

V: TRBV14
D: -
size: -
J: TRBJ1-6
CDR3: CASSQDRLGRYPLYNSPLHF
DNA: TGTGCCAGCAGCCAAGATAGGCTAGGGAGGTACCCCCTCTATAATTCACCCCTCCACTTT

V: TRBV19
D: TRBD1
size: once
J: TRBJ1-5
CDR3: CASSWDRGEQQPQHF
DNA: TGTGCCAGTAGTTGGGACAGGGGGGAGCAGCAGCCCCAGCATTTT

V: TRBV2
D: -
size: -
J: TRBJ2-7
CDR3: CASSLFPSHSEQYF
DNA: TGTGCCAGCAGCCTGTTCCCATCTCACAGCGAGCAGTACTTC

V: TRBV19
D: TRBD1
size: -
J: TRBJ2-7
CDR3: CASSMEGGVSYEQYF
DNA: TGTGCCAGTAGTATGGAAGGGGGCGTCTCCTACGAGCAGTACTTC

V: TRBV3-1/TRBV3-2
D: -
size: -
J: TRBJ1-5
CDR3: CASSQDQSVTQPQHF
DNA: TGTGCCAGCAGCCAAGATCAATCGGTAACTCAGCCCCAGCATTTT

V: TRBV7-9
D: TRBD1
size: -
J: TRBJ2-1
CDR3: CASSLQGDYNEQFF
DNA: TGTGCCAGCAGCTTACAGGGGGACTACAATGAGCAGTTCTTC

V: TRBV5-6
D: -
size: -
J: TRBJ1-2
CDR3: CASSFRQSMRGYTF
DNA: TGTGCCAGCAGCTTTCGACAGAGTATGAGGGGCTACACCTTC

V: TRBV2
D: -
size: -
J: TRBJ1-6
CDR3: CASSEARRVGF
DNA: TGTGCCAGCAGTGAAGCACGGAGGGTCGGATTT

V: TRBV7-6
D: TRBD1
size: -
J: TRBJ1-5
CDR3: CASSLAGQGPQPQHF
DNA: TGTGCCAGCAGCTTAGCAGGACAGGGCCCTCAGCCCCAGCATTTT

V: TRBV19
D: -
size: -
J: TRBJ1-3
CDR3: CASSINLRNTIYF
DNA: TGTGCCAGTAGTATCAACCTCCGGAACACCATATATTTT

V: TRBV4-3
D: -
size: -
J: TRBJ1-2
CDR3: CASSLRPGWPAHGYTF
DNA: TGCGCCAGCAGCCTAAGGCCGGGGTGGCCAGCCCATGGCTACACCTTC

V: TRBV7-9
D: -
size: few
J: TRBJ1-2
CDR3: CASSPARLGAAAGYTF
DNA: TGTGCCAGCAGCCCAGCTCGGCTGGGGGCGGCTGCTGGCTACACCTTC

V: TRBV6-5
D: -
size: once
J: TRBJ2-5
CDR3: CASRPHGETQYF
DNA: TGTGCCAGCAGACCCCACGGAGAGACCCAGTACTTC